The text below deals with one TCR beta chain. The assay was immunoSEQ multiplex PCR, and TCRdb's table has in-frame clones only and misses some. The sample consists of 40,000 or so clones, about 93% of them appearing once. The data belong to a study of T cell changes during pregnancy in multiple sclerosis. Trimming shortened V by 3 bases and J by 4 bases, and 9 bases separated the two germline ends. The CDR3 consists of 13 residues. CDR1 and CDR2 (germline): MDHEN, SYDVKM. This chain links TRBV28 with TRBJ1-1; TRBD1 is a possible D gene (5 bases). The source was CD4+ T cells from peripheral blood mononuclear cells, collected in the third trimester of pregnancy. This sequence was found in a female donor with multiple sclerosis, enrolled in a pregnancy study. The CDR3 is CASSLGGSTEAFF. CDR3 in DNA: TGTGCCAGCAGTTTGGGGGGGAGCACTGAAGCTTTCTTT.